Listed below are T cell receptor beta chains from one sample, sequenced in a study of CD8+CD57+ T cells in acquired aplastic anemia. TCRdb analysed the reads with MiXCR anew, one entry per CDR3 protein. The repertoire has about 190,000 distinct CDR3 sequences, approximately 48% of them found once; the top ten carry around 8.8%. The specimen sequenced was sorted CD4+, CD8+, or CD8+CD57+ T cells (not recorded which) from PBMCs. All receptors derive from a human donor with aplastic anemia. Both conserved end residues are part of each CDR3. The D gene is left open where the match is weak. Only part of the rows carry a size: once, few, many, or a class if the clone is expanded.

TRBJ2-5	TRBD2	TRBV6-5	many	CASSSGRLAGFGKTQYF	TGTGCCAGCAGTTCAGGGAGACTAGCGGGATTTGGCAAGACCCAGTACTTC
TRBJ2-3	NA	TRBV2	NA	CASVGLGTDTQYF	TGTGCCAGCGTGGGACTGGGAACAGATACGCAGTATTTT
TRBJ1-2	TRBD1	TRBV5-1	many	CASSSGQGRKNGYTF	TGCGCCAGCAGCTCGGGACAGGGGAGAAAGAATGGCTACACCTTC
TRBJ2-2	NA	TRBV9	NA	CASSGAGELFF	TGTGCCAGCAGCGGGGCAGGGGAGCTGTTTTTT
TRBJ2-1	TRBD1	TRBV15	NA	CATSPQGDYNEQFF	TGTGCCACCAGCCCGCAGGGGGACTACAATGAGCAGTTCTTC
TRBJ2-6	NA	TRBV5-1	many	CASTRTLGSGANVLTF	TGCGCCAGCACAAGGACACTAGGATCTGGGGCCAACGTCCTGACTTTC
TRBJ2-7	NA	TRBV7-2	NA	CASSGSGEQYF	TGTGCCAGCAGCGGGTCAGGCGAGCAGTACTTC
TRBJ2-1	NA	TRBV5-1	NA	CASSLIQGRNEQFF	TGCGCCAGCAGCTTGATCCAGGGGAGGAATGAGCAGTTCTTC
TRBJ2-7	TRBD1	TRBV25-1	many	CASSDGQGAYEQYF	TGTGCCAGCAGTGATGGACAGGGGGCTTACGAGCAGTACTTC
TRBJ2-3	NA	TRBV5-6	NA	CASSLSSGTSTDTQYF	TGTGCCAGCAGCTTATCGTCGGGGACTAGCACAGATACGCAGTATTTT
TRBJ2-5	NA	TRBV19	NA	CASRRAGKETQYF	TGTGCCAGTAGACGAGCAGGGAAAGAGACCCAGTACTTC
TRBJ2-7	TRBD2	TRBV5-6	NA	CASSPGLAGTIYGQYF	TGTGCCAGCAGCCCGGGACTAGCGGGAACGATCTACGGGCAGTACTTC
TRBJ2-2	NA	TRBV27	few	CATRAARNTGELFF	TGTGCCACTCGGGCTGCTCGAAACACCGGGGAGCTGTTTTTT
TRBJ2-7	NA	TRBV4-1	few	CASSQSPRGGGPSNFYEQYF	TGCGCCAGCAGCCAGTCTCCCAGGGGGGGAGGGCCCTCAAACTTCTACGAGCAGTACTTC
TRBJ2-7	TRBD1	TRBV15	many	CATKRQGMLEQYF	TGTGCCACCAAACGACAGGGGATGCTCGAGCAGTACTTC
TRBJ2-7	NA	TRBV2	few	CASSESAQPSYEQYF	TGTGCCAGCAGTGAGAGTGCGCAGCCTTCCTACGAGCAGTACTTC
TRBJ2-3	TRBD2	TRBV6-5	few	CASSFGTSGRIDTQYF	TGTGCCAGCAGTTTCGGGACTAGCGGGAGGATAGATACGCAGTATTTT
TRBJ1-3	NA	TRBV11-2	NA	CASSPRDGTSGNTIYF	TGTGCCAGCAGCCCCCGGGACGGCACCTCTGGAAACACCATATATTTT
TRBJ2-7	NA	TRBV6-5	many	CASSYPPADEQYF	TGTGCCAGCAGTTACCCACCTGCAGACGAGCAGTACTTC
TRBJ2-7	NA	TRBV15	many	CATSTFREGGQYF	TGTGCCACCAGCACCTTCCGGGAAGGAGGGCAGTACTTC
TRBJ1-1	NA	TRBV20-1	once	CSASQGMGPGAEAFF	TGCAGTGCTTCCCAGGGTATGGGGCCGGGGGCTGAAGCTTTCTTT
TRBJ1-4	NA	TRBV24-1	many	CATSDSRTLNEKLFF	TGTGCCACCAGTGATTCTAGGACGCTTAATGAAAAACTGTTTTTT
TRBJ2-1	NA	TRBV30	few	CAWSATLGRGFF	TGTGCCTGGAGTGCCACCTTGGGCCGAGGGTTCTTC
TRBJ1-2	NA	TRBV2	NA	CASSEVADTYGYTF	TGTGCCAGCAGTGAAGTTGCAGACACGTATGGCTACACCTTC
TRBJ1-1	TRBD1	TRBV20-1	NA	CSAGRQGAGLLNTEAFF	TGCAGTGCTGGCAGACAGGGGGCGGGTTTATTAAACACTGAAGCTTTCTTT
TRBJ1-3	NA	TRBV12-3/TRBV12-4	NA	CASSSWTREGNTIYF	TGTGCCAGCAGTTCCTGGACTAGAGAGGGAAACACCATATATTTT
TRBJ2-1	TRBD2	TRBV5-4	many	CASSSGTSGRNEQFF	TGTGCCAGCAGCTCAGGGACTAGCGGGAGGAATGAGCAGTTCTTC
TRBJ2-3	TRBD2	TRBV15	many	CATSRGTSGGADTQYF	TGTGCCACCAGCAGAGGGACTAGCGGGGGGGCAGATACGCAGTATTTT
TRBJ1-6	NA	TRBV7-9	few	CASSVRDSPLHF	TGTGCCAGCAGCGTAAGGGATTCACCCCTCCACTTT
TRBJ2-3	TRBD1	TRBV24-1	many	CATSRRQGRDTDTQYF	TGTGCCACCAGTCGCCGACAGGGTAGAGACACAGATACGCAGTATTTT
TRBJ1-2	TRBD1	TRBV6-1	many	CASRPGTGNGYTF	TGTGCCAGCAGACCCGGGACAGGGAATGGCTACACCTTC
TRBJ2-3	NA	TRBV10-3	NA	CAISDPEVRGTDTQYF	TGTGCCATCAGTGATCCCGAGGTCCGGGGCACAGATACGCAGTATTTT
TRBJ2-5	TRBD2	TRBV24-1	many	CATSDLTSGRPETQYF	TGTGCCACCAGTGATTTAACTAGCGGGAGACCAGAGACCCAGTACTTC
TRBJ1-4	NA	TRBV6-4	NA	CASSDPCPGTGTNEKLFF	TGTGCCAGCAGTGACCCCTGTCCGGGTACTGGAACTAATGAAAAACTGTTTTTT
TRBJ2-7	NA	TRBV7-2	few	CASSLAYREQYF	TGTGCCAGCAGCTTAGCCTATCGGGAGCAGTACTTC
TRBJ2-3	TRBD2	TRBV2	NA	CASSPLSGSTDAQYF	TGTGCCAGCAGTCCCTTGAGCGGGAGCACAGATGCGCAGTATTTT
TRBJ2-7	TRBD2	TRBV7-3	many	CASSLGGGRAYEQYF	TGTGCCAGCAGCTTAGGCGGCGGGAGGGCCTACGAGCAGTACTTC
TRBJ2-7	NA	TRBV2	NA	CASMVTYEQYF	TGTGCCAGCATGGTCACCTACGAGCAGTACTTC
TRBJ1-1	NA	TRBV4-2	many	CASSQVSEYTEAFF	TGTGCCAGCAGCCAAGTCTCGGAGTACACTGAAGCTTTCTTT
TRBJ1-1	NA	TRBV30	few	CAWSVGLIAFF	TGTGCCTGGAGTGTTGGCCTTATAGCTTTCTTT
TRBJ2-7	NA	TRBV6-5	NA	CASSYTGPNYEQYF	TGTGCCAGCAGTTACACGGGACCCAACTACGAGCAGTACTTC
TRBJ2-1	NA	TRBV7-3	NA	CASSPELVNEQFF	TGTGCCAGCAGCCCGGAACTAGTGAATGAGCAGTTCTTC
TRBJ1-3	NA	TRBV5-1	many	CASSTDGGSGNTIYF	TGCGCCAGCAGCACGGACGGGGGGTCTGGAAACACCATATATTTT
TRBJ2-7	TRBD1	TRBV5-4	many	CASSGNPTGGYEQYF	TGTGCCAGCAGCGGAAACCCGACAGGGGGCTACGAGCAGTACTTC
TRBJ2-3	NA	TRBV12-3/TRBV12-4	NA	CASSFGPGLGSTDTQYF	TGTGCCAGCAGCTTTGGACCGGGACTGGGAAGCACAGATACGCAGTATTTT
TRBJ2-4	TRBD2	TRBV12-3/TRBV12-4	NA	CASTLAGGKNIQYF	TGTGCCAGCACCTTAGCGGGAGGGAAAAACATTCAGTACTTC
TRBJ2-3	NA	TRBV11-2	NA	CASSFVGPPSTDTQYF	TGTGCCAGCAGCTTCGTGGGCCCACCCAGCACAGATACGCAGTATTTT
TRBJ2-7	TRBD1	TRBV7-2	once	CASRESTGGGEQYF	TGTGCCAGCAGGGAGTCCACAGGGGGCGGCGAGCAGTACTTC
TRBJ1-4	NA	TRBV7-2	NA	CASSRRLQVDEKLFF	TGTGCCAGCAGCCGACGGCTCCAAGTGGATGAAAAACTGTTTTTT
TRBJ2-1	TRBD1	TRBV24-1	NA	CATSGNTGTGNEQFF	TGTGCCACCAGTGGAAATACCGGGACAGGGAATGAGCAGTTCTTC
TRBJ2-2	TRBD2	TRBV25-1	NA	CASSEAQRERTGELFF	TGTGCCAGCAGTGAGGCCCAGCGGGAGCGTACCGGGGAGCTGTTTTTT
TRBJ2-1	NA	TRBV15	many	CATSRDSSVRDYGNEQFF	TGTGCCACCAGCAGAGATAGCTCGGTTCGAGACTACGGGAATGAGCAGTTCTTC
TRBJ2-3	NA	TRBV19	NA	CASSVTGADTQYF	TGTGCCAGTAGTGTGACAGGTGCAGATACGCAGTATTTT
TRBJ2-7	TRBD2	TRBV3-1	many	CASSQALSGVTSEYF	TGTGCCAGCAGCCAAGCCCTAAGCGGGGTTACGAGTGAGTACTTC
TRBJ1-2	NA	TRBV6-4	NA	CASSDNGGYGYTF	TGTGCCAGCAGTGACAACGGGGGTTATGGCTACACCTTC
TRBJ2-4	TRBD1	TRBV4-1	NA	CASSQSLGQASLAKNIQYF	TGCGCCAGCAGCCAAAGCCTAGGACAGGCCTCTTTAGCCAAAAACATTCAGTACTTC
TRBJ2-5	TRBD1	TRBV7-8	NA	CASRRQGKQETQYF	TGTGCCAGCAGGCGACAGGGCAAACAAGAGACCCAGTACTTC